Each of the 8 T cell receptor beta chains below was sequenced from the same sample in a study of T-cell memory formation after mild COVID-19. TCRdb reprocessed the 5' RACE reads via MiXCR and lists one record per CDR3 protein. The table lists 380,000 or so distinct CDR3 sequences, about 13% of them singletons. The sample taken for sequencing was PBMCs or a T cell subset sorted from them (not recorded which). These receptors were collected from a young man who had mild COVID-19 (a few samples of this study predate the infection). Cell type and time point are not known.

Only a few counts were recorded for this clonotype. The chain carries TRBV7-9 and TRBJ2-1; D remains unclear. V was cut by 5 bases and J by 2 bases, with 10 bases left in between. The germline V gene has CDR1 SEHNR and CDR2 FQNEAQ (reference sequence). This CDR3 region has 14 residues. CDR3 sequence reads: CASSPLPTYNEQFF. DNA of the CDR3: TGTGCCAGCAGCCCTCTACCGACCTACAATGAGCAGTTCTTC.

J is TRBJ2-7 and V is TRBV6-2 or TRBV6-3, with 10 nucleotides matching TRBD2. Germline V lookup: CDR1 MNHEY, CDR2 SVGEGT. This CDR3 region has 16 residues. Trimming cost V 3 bases and J 0 bases; bases outside gene matches: 5. The CDR3 nucleotides read TGTGCCAGCAGTTATTTGGCTAGCGGGGGCTCCTACGAGCAGTACGTC. Encoded protein: CASSYLASGGSYEQYV.

Only one count was recorded for this clonotype. The rearrangement uses TRBV20-1 and TRBJ2-5; the D gene is possibly TRBD2 (6 bases). CDR1 DFQATT and CDR2 SNEGSKA come from the germline V gene (reference sequence). V lost 6 bases to trimming and J lost 0 bases, with 14 bases between them. The CDR3 is 14 residues long. The CDR3 DNA reads as TGCAGTGCCGCAAGGGCGGGGTACCAAGAGACCCAGTACTTC. Its protein product is CSAARAGYQETQYF.

This clonotype was recorded a few times. This rearrangement joins TRBV7-3 to TRBJ2-5, with D perhaps TRBD2 (6 bases). This CDR3 comprises 13 residues. Germline CDR1 SGHTA, CDR2 FQGTGA. The germline V and J ends were trimmed by 6 bases and 4 bases, with 12 bases remaining between them. The CDR3 here is CASSQTRGETQYF. The CDR3 nucleotides read TGTGCCAGCAGTCAGACTAGAGGAGAGACCCAGTACTTC. Full variable domain (rest looked up from reference TRBV7-3 and TRBJ2-5): GAGVSQTPSNKVTEKGKYVELRCDPISGHTALYWYRQSLGQGPEFLIYFQGTGAADDSGLPNDRFFAVRPEGSVSTLKIQRTERGDSAVYLCASSQTRGETQYFGPGTRLLVL.

This clonotype has a count of ten or more. This chain connects TRBV5-1 to TRBJ2-2, with D uncertain. Per germline, CDR1 SGHRS and CDR2 YFSETQ. The CDR3 runs to 13 residues. Trimming left V 4 bases short and J 6 bases short, with 10 bases between. The CDR3 DNA reads as TGCGCCAGCAGCCCATCATTGTCCGGGGAGCTGTTTTTT. Translated: CASSPSLSGELFF.

Only a few counts were recorded for this clonotype. V gene TRBV4-3 combines with J gene TRBJ2-7; the D call may be TRBD1 or TRBD2 (6 bases each). Germline CDR1 and CDR2: LGHNA and YSLEER. The CDR3 extends over 15 amino acids. The germline V and J ends were trimmed by 1 base and 5 bases, with 15 bases remaining between them. CDR3 loop: CASSQGSGASNEQYF. Written as DNA, the CDR3 is TGCGCCAGCAGCCAAGGGTCGGGGGCGTCCAACGAGCAGTACTTC.

This chain connects TRBV2 to TRBJ1-5; D is possibly TRBD1 (6 bases). Trimming shortened V by 0 bases and J by 3 bases, and 15 bases separated the two germline ends. The V gene's germline CDR1 is SNHLY and CDR2 FYNNEI. The CDR3 is 17 residues long. In nucleotides, the CDR3 is TGTGCCAGCAGTGAAGCAAACCTACAGGGCCTCAATCAGCCCCAGCATTTT. Amino acid sequence: CASSEANLQGLNQPQHF.

V is TRBV6-6 and J is TRBJ2-1; tentative D call: TRBD2 (5 bases). This CDR3 has 13 residues. Trimming took 11 bases from V and 5 from J, leaving 16 bases between them. Germline loops: CDR1 MNHNY, CDR2 SVGAGI (reference sequence). CDR3 loop: CAPGGLEDNEQFF. CDR3 sequence (DNA): TGTGCCCCAGGCGGCCTGGAGGACAATGAGCAGTTCTTC.